This paragraph covers one TCR beta chain sequence. Its target is not known. Per donor, at least one pre-ART and at least two post-ART PBMC samples were obtained. The data belong to a study of long-term antiretroviral therapy in people with HIV. Overall study context: Samples from the earliest time points predate the 2015 immediate-ART recommendation by about a decade. Findings and limits, study-wide: Pre-ART-expanded clones dominated the repertoire at all time points.

The immunoSEQ assay was v3.0, run at survey level. The sequencing target was about 40,000-50,000 T-cell genomes per sample. Profiled with immunoSEQ multiplex PCR; TCRdb holds only in-frame clones, not every one. This table has 25,000 or so clones, 93% appearing once. This CDR3 has 14 residues. Germline values: CDR1 MGHDK, CDR2 SYGVNS. The V gene lost 2 bases and the J gene lost 8 bases, with 10 bases spanning the gap. The chain is built from TRBV25-1 and TRBJ1-6; D is possibly TRBD1 (5 bases). The sample here was unsorted PBMCs, taken 6.2 years after starting antiretroviral therapy. The clonotype was recovered from a man aged 35-49 years with HIV. CDR3 DNA: TGTGCCAGCAGTGAAGTGGGGGATCATTCACCCCTCCACTTT. This sequence encodes CASSEVGDHSPLHF.